Shown below are 14 T cell receptor beta chains from a single sample sequenced in a study of cytomegalovirus exposure and HLA in healthy donors. Use of 60 Vbeta and 13 Jbeta primers characterized the PCR. This table comes from immunoSEQ multiplex PCR, and its TCRdb copy is limited to in-frame clones, with some not included. The sample has 110,000 to 150,000 clones. Sequencing input: PBMCs. Receptor source: a woman between 18 and 30 years old in good health and CMV-seronegative.

V gene TRBV7-3 combines with J gene TRBJ2-2; D remains ambiguous. CDR3 length: 14 residues. V was clipped by 2 bases and J by 3 bases, with 7 bases between them. The V gene's germline CDR1 is SGHTA and CDR2 FQGTGA. CDR3 amino acids: CASSLYADTGELFF. The CDR3 DNA reads as TGTGCCAGCAGCTTATATGCAGACACCGGGGAGCTGTTTTTT.

This sequence joins TRBV4-2 and TRBJ1-5; D is ambiguous. The V end was cut by 0 bases, the J end by 4 bases, with 4 bases between. The CDR3 has 13 residues. Germline-derived CDR1 and CDR2 are LGHNA and YNFKEQ. The CDR3 region has the DNA TGTGCCAGCAGCCAAGACCCGAATCAGCCCCAGCATTTT. It translates to CASSQDPNQPQHF.

The gene calls are TRBV29-1 and TRBJ2-7; D may be TRBD1 (5 bases). Germline CDR1 reads SQVTM; CDR2 reads ANQGSEA. This CDR3 has 14 amino acids. Trimming took off 4 bases at V and 2 bases at J, with 15 bases between the two ends. CDR3 bases: TGCAGCGTTGGGCAGGGCCCCTTCCCCTACGAGCAGTACTTC. Residues: CSVGQGPFPYEQYF.

The rearrangement links TRBV28 to TRBJ1-2; D is perhaps TRBD1 (6 bases). The CDR3 runs 13 residues. Trimming shortened V by 5 bases and J by 4 bases, and 11 bases separated the two germline ends. Germline CDR1 and CDR2: MDHEN and SYDVKM. The CDR3 DNA sequence: TGTGCCAGCAGTCCAACAGGGACCTATGGCTACACCTTC. Protein sequence: CASSPTGTYGYTF.

The V and J genes are TRBV18 and TRBJ2-1; possibly TRBD1 for D (6 bases). Looked up from germline, CDR1 is KGHSH and CDR2 is LQKENI. The CDR3 loop spans 14 amino acids. The V end was cut by 2 bases, the J end by 9 bases, with 14 bases between. In DNA form, the CDR3 reads TGTGCCAGCTCACCAAAGGACAGCTTGCTTGAGCAGTTCTTC. Amino acid sequence: CASSPKDSLLEQFF.

V gene TRBV2 combines with J gene TRBJ1-4, with D maybe TRBD1 (6 bases). V was pared by 5 bases and J by 0 bases, with 7 bases between. Germline-derived CDR1 and CDR2 are SNHLY and FYNNEI. This CDR3 contains 14 residues. This chain's CDR3 is CASSQGSTNEKLFF. CDR3 in DNA: TGTGCCAGCAGTCAGGGGTCAACTAATGAAAAACTGTTTTTT. Full variable domain (outside the CDR3, taken from reference TRBV2 and TRBJ1-4): EPEVTQTPSHQVTQMGQEVILRCVPISNHLYFYWYRQILGQKVEFLVSFYNNEISEKSEIFDDQFSVERPDGSNFTLKIRSTKLEDSAMYFCASSQGSTNEKLFFGSGTQLSVL.

CDR3 sequence (DNA): TGTGCCCCTATGATGTTACAGGGTCGAAAGGATCAGCCCCAGCATTTT. Protein product: CAPMMLQGRKDQPQHF. The chain links TRBV14 to TRBJ1-5; the D gene is possibly TRBD1 (6 bases). The CDR3 contains 16 residues. V was pared by 11 bases and J by 5 bases, with 25 bases between. Germline V gene data show CDR1 as SGHDN and CDR2 as FVKESK.

This chain links TRBV9 with TRBJ1-2; D not resolved. Germline CDR1 SGDLS, CDR2 YYNGEE. The CDR3 runs to 15 residues. The V end was cut by 0 bases, the J end by 3 bases, with 12 bases between. The CDR3 spells CASSVGRNMDYGYTF. The CDR3 DNA is TGTGCCAGCAGCGTAGGGAGAAACATGGACTATGGCTACACCTTC.

This sequence joins TRBV6-5 and TRBJ2-7; perhaps TRBD1 as D (6 bases). Germline V gives CDR1 MNHEY, CDR2 SVGAGI. This CDR3 has 15 residues. The ends were cut back, 7 bases at V and 7 bases at J, with 23 bases in the middle. The chain's CDR3 is CASTNPRQGHFEQYF. The CDR3 DNA reads TGTGCCAGCACCAACCCGAGGCAGGGACATTTTGAGCAGTACTTC.

The chain recombines TRBV5-1 with TRBJ2-3; D possibly corresponds to TRBD1 (5 bases). The germline gives CDR1 SGHRS, CDR2 YFSETQ. Trimming removed 0 bases from V and 2 bases from J, with 7 bases in between. This CDR3 has 14 amino acids. CDR3 bases: TGCGCCAGCAGCTTGGGACAGCCCACAGATACGCAGTATTTT. It specifies CASSLGQPTDTQYF.

The chain combines TRBV20-1 with TRBJ1-6; D may be TRBD1 (6 bases). Germline V lookup: CDR1 DFQATT, CDR2 SNEGSKA (reference sequence). The CDR3 is made up of 11 amino acids. Trimming pared 6 bases from V and 15 bases from J, leaving 15 bases between. This chain's CDR3 is CSATGTSGLHF. The CDR3 coding sequence is TGCAGTGCAACAGGGACGAGCGGCCTCCACTTT.

V gene TRBV30 combines with J gene TRBJ2-2; 8 bases align to TRBD2. V dropped 6 bases and J dropped 5; count of bases not matched to a gene: 11. This CDR3 comprises 15 residues. Germline CDR1 GTSNPN, CDR2 SVGIG (reference sequence). CDR3 coding DNA: TGTGCCTGCCAAAAGGCGGGACTAGTTACCGGGGAGCTGTTTTTT. It is translated as CACQKAGLVTGELFF.

V and J are TRBV7-9 and TRBJ2-6; D remains unclear. CDR3 length equals 14 residues. Germline CDR1 reads SEHNR; CDR2 reads FQNEAQ (reference sequence). V was shortened by 7 bases and J by 0 bases, with 7 bases between the two germline ends. The DNA of the CDR3 is TGTGCCAGCATCCCGAGCTCTGGGGCCAACGTCCTGACTTTC. This codes for CASIPSSGANVLTF. Variable domain in full (rest from reference TRBV7-9 and TRBJ2-6): DTGVSQNPRHKITKRGQNVTFRCDPISEHNRLYWYRQTLGQGPEFLTYFQNEAQLEKSRLLSDRFSAERPKGSFSTLEIQRTEQGDSAMYLCASIPSSGANVLTFGAGSRLTVL.

The chain employs TRBV19 and TRBJ2-2; 11 bases align to TRBD2. V dropped 5 bases and J dropped 3; count of bases not matched to a gene: 8. The V gene's germline CDR1 is LNHDA and CDR2 SQIVND (reference sequence). This CDR3 contains 17 residues. The CDR3 DNA sequence: TGTGCCAGTAGTTGGTCCGTAGCGGGAGGGTACACCGGGGAGCTGTTTTTT. The encoded protein is CASSWSVAGGYTGELFF.